The present TCR beta chain was sequenced within a study of metastatic and nonmetastatic thyroid tumors. Study context: Samples came from malignant and benign thyroid patients, and repertoires were compared across blood and tumor or nodule tissue. Whole-study findings and limits: Compared with benign nodules, malignant thyroid tumors were reported to have significantly higher TCR beta diversity in both blood and tumor.

This clone came up many times. Its antigen remains unidentified. As originally analysed: The study built a papillary thyroid cancer distant-metastasis classifier from CDR3 differences across clinicopathological groups. TCRdb ran MiXCR on the PCR reads. TCRdb's processing, not the authors' own work, is the source of the V and J calls. The sample includes under 95,000 clones, approximately 9% of them seen just once. Patients were all untreated before their thyroid surgery. Sequencing was carried out using blood. This receptor was obtained from a female donor with papillary thyroid cancer or a benign thyroid nodule (not recorded which). Some clones in this sample may be carry-over from other donors' samples.

This CDR3 is CASSSPPGPLHF. The CDR3 bases are TGTGCCAGCAGCTCCCCGCCGGGACCCCTCCACTTT. This chain links TRBV6-1 with TRBJ1-6; the D is unclear. Deletions cut 6 bases from V and 12 bases from J, with 12 bases between. CDR1 MNHNS and CDR2 SASEGT come from the germline V gene. This CDR3 is built from 12 residues.